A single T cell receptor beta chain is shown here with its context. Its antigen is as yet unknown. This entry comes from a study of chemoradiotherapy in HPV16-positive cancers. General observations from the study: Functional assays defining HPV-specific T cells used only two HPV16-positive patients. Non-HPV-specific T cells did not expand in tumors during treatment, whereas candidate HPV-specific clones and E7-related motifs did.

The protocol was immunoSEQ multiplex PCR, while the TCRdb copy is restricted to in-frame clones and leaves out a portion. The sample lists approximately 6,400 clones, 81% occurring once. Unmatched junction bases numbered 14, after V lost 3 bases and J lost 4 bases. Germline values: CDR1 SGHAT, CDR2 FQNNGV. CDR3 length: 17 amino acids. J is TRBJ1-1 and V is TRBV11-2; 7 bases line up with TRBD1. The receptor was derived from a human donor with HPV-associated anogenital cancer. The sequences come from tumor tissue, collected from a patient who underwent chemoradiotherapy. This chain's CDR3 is CASSFRLRTEGATEAFF. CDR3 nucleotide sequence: TGTGCCAGCAGCTTCCGGCTGCGGACAGAGGGGGCCACTGAAGCTTTCTTT.